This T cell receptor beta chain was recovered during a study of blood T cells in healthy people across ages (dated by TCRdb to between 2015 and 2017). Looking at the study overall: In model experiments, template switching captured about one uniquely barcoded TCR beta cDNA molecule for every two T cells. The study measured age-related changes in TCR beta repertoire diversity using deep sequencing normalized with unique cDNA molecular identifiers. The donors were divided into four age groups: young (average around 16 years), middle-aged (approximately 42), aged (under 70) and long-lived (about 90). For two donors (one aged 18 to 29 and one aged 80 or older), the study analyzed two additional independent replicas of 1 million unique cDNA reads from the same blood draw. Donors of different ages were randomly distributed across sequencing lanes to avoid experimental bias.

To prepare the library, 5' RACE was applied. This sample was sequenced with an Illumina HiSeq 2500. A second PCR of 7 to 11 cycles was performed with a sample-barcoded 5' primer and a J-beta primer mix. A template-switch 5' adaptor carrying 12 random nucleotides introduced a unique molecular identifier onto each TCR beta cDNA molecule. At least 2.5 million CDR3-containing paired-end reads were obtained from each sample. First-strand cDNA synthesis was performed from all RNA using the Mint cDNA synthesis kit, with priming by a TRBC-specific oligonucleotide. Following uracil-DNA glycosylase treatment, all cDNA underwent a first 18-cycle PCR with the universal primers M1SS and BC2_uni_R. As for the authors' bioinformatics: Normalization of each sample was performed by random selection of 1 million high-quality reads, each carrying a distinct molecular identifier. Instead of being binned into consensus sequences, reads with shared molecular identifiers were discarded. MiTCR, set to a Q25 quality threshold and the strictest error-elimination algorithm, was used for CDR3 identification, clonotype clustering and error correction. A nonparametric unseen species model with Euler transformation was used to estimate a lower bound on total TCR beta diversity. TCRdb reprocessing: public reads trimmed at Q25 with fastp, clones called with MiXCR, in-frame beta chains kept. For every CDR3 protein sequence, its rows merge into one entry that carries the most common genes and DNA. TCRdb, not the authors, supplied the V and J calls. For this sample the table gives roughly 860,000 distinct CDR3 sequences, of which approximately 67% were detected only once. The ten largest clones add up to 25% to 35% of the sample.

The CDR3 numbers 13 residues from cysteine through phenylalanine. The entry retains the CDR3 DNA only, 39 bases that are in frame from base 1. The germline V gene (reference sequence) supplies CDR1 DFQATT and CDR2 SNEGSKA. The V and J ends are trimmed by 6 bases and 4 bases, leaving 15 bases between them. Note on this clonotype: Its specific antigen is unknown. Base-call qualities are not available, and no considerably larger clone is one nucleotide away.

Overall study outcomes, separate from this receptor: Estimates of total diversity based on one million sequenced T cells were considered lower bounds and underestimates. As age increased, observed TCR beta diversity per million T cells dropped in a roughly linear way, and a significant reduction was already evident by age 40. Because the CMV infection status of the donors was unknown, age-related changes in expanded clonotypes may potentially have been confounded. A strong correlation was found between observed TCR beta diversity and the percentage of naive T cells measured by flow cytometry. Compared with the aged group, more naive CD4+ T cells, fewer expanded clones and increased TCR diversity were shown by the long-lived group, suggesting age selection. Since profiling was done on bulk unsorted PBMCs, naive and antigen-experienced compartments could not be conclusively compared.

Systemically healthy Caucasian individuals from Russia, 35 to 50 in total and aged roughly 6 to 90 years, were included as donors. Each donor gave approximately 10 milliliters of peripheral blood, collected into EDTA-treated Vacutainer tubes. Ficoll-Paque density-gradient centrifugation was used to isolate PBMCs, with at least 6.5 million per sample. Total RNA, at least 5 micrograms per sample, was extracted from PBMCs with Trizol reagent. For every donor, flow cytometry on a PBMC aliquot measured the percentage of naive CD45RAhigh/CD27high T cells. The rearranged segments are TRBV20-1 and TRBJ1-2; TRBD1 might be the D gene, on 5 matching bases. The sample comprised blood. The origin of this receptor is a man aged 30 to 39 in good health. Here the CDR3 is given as CSAGTGLTYGYTF. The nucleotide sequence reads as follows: TGCAGTGCCGGGACCGGGCTCACCTATGGCTACACCTTC.